This TCR beta chain derives from a study of T cell changes during pregnancy in multiple sclerosis. Deletions cut 4 bases from V and 1 base from J, with 6 bases between. CDR3 length equals 13 residues. CDR1 SEHNR and CDR2 FQNEAQ come from the germline V gene (reference sequence). The table came from immunoSEQ multiplex PCR; TCRdb's copy has only in-frame clones and leaves some out. The sample holds around 88,000 clones, under 95% seen once. The receptor's source is a female donor in good health, enrolled as a control in a pregnancy study. The chain is built from TRBV7-9 and TRBJ2-3; D not resolved. This sample comprised peripheral blood, obtained after pregnancy. CDR3 DNA sequence: TGTGCCAGCAGCTCTGAGGGCACAGATACGCAGTATTTT. Its protein is CASSSEGTDTQYF.